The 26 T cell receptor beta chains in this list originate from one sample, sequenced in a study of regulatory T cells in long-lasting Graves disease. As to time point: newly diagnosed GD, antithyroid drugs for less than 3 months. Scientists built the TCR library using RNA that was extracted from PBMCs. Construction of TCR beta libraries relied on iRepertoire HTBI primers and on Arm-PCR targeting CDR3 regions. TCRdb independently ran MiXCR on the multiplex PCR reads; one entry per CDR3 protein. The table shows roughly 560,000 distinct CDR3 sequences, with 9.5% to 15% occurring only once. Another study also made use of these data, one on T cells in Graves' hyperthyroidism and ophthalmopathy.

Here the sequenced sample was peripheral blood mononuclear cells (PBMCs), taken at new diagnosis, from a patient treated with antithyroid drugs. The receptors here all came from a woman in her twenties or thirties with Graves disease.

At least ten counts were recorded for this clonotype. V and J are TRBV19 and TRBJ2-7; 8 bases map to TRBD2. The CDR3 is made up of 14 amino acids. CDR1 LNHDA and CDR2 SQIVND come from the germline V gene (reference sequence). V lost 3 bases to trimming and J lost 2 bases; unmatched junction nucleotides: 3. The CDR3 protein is CASSILAGPYEQYF. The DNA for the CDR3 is TGTGCCAGTAGTATCCTAGCGGGTCCCTACGAGCAGTACTTC.

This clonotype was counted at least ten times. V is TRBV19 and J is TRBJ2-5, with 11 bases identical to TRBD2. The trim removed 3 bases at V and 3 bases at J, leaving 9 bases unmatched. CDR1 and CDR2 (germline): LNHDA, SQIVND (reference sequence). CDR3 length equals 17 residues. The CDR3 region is CASSISGLAVNEETQYF. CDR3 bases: TGTGCCAGTAGTATTTCGGGACTAGCGGTGAACGAAGAGACCCAGTACTTC.

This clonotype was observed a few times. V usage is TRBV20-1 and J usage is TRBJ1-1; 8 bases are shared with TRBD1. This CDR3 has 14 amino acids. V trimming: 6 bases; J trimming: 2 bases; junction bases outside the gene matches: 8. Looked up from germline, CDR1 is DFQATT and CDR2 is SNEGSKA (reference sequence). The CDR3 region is CSARSGGSNTEAFF. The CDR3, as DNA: TGCAGTGCGAGATCAGGGGGCTCCAACACTGAAGCTTTCTTT.

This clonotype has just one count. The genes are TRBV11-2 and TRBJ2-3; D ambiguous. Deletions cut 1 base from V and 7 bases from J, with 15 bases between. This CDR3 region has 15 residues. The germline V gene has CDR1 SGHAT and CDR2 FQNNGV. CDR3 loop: CASSLAVGSHNTQYF. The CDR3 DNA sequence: TGTGCCAGCAGCTTAGCTGTGGGCAGCCACAATACGCAGTATTTT.

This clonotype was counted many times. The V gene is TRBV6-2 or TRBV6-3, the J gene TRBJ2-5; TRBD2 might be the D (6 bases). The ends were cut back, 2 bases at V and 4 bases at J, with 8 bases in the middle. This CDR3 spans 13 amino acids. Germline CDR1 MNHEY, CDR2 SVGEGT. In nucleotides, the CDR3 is TGTGCCAGCAGTTACCCAGCGGGAGAGACCCAGTACTTC. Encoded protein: CASSYPAGETQYF.

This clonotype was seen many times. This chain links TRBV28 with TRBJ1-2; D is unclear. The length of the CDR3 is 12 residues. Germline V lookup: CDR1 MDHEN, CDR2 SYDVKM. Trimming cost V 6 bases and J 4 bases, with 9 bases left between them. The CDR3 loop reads CASSLTGYGYTF. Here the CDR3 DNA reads TGTGCCAGCAGCTTAACCGGCTATGGCTACACCTTC.

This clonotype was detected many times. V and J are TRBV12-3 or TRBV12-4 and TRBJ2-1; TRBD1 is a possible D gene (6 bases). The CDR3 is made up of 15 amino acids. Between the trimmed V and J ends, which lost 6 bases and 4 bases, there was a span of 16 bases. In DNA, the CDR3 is TGTGCCAGCAGCGTTAACAGGGTCTTTTACAATGAGCAGTTCTTC. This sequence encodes CASSVNRVFYNEQFF.

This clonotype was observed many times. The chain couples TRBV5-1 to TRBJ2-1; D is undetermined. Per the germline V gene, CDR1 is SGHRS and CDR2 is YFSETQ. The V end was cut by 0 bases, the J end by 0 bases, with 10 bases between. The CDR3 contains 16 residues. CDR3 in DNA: TGCGCCAGCAGCTTGGCTCCGGTAAGCTCCTACAATGAGCAGTTCTTC. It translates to CASSLAPVSSYNEQFF.

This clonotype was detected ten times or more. The CDR3 DNA sequence: TGTGCCAGCAGTTTATCGGGCAGGGGGCGTCGGGATGAGCAGTTCTTC. Translating it yields CASSLSGRGRRDEQFF. The chain links TRBV28 to TRBJ2-1; 8 nucleotides agree with TRBD1. The CDR3 totals 16 residues. J gave up 8 bases and V 1 base, and 10 bases lay outside the gene matches. Germline V gene data show CDR1 as MDHEN and CDR2 as SYDVKM.

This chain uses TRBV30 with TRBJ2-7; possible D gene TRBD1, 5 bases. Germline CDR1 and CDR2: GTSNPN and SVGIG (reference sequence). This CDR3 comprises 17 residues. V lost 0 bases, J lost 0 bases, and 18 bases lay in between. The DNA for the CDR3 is TGTGCCTGGAGTGTAGGTCATAGGACAAGGAGCTCCTACGAGCAGTACTTC. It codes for CAWSVGHRTRSSYEQYF.

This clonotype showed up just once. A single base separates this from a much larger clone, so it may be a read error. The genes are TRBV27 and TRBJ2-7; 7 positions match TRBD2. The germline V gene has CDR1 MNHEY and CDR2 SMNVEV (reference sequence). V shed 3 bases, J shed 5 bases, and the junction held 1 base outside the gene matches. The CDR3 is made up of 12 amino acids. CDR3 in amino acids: CASSFRGDEQYF. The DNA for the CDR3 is TGTGCCAGCAGTTTCCGGGGGGACGAGCAGTACTTC.

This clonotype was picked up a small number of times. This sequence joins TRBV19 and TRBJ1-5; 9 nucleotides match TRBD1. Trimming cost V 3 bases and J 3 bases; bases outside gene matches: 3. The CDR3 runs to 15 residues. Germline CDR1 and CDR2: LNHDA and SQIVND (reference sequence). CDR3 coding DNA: TGTGCCAGTAGTATGGGACAGGGTCTCAATCAGCCCCAGCATTTT. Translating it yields CASSMGQGLNQPQHF.

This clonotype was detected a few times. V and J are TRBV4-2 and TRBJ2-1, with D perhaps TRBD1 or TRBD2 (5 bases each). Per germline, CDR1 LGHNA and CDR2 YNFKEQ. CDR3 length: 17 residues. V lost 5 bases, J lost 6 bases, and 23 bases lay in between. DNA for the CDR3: TGTGCCAGCAGCTCGAGGGTAGGGGCTGAACCCCCCAATGAGCAGTTCTTC. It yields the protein CASSSRVGAEPPNEQFF.

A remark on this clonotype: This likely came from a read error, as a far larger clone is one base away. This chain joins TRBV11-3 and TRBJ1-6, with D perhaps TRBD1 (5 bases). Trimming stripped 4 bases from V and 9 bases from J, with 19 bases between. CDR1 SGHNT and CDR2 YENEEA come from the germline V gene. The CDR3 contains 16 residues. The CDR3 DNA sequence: TGTGCCAGCAGCTCACGCAAGGGGCCGCGCGGTTCACCCCTCCACTTT. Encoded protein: CASSSRKGPRGSPLHF.

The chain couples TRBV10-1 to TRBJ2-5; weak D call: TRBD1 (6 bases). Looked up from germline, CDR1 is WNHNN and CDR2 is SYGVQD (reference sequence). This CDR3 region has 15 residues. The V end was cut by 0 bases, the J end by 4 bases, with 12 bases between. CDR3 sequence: CASSESIAGVETQYF. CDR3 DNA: TGCGCCAGCAGTGAGTCGATCGCAGGGGTAGAGACCCAGTACTTC.

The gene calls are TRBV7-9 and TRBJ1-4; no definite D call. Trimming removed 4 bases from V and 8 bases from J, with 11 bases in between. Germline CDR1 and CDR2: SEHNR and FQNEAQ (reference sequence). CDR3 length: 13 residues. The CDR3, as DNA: TGTGCCAGCAGCTCTCAGGCGGGCGAAAAACTGTTTTTT. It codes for CASSSQAGEKLFF.

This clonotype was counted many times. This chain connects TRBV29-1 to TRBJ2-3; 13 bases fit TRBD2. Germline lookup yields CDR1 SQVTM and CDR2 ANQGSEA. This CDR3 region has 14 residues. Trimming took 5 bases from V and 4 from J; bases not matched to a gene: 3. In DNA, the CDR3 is TGCAGCGTTTCACTAGCGGGGGGGGCAGATACGCAGTATTTT. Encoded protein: CSVSLAGGADTQYF.

The CDR3 DNA reads as TGTGCCAGTAGTGCTCTAGAAGGGGTCTCCTACGAGCAGTACTTC. Its translation: CASSALEGVSYEQYF. The rearrangement uses TRBV19 and TRBJ2-7, with TRBD1 as a possible D gene (5 bases). The germline V and J ends were trimmed by 5 bases and 0 bases, with 14 bases remaining between them. Germline lookup yields CDR1 LNHDA and CDR2 SQIVND (reference sequence). This CDR3 has 15 amino acids.

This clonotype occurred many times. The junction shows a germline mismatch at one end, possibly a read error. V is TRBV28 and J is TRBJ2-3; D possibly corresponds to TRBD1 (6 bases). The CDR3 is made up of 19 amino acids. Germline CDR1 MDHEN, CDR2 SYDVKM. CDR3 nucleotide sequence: TGTGCCAGCAGTTTATGCCCGTATGACAGGATAAAGGACACAGATACGCGGTATTTT. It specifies CASSLCPYDRIKDTDTRYF.

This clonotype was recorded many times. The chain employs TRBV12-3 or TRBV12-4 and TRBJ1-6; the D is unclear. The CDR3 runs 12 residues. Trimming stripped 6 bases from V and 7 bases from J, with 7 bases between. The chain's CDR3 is CASSKVNSPLHF. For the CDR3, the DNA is TGTGCCAGCAGCAAAGTGAATTCACCCCTCCACTTT.

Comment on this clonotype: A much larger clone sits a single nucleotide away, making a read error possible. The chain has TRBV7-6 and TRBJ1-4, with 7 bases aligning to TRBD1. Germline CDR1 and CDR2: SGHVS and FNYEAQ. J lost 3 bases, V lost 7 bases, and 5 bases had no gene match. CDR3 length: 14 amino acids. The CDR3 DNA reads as TGTGCCAGCAAGTTGCAGGGGGCTAATGAAAAACTGTTTTTT. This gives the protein CASKLQGANEKLFF.

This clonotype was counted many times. The CDR3 protein is CAISDPLSLVGADTQYF. The CDR3 coding sequence is TGTGCCATCAGTGATCCCCTCTCTCTAGTAGGAGCTGATACGCAGTATTTT. This chain links TRBV10-3 with TRBJ2-3; D is unclear. Trimming took 3 bases from V and 6 from J, leaving 22 bases between them. CDR3 length equals 17 residues. Germline CDR1 reads ENHRY; CDR2 reads SYGVKD.

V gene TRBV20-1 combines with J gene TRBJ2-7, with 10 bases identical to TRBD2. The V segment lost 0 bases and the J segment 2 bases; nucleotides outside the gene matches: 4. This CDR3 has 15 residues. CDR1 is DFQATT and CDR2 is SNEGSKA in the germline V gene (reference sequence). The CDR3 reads CSARDRTSGPYEQYF. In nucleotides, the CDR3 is TGCAGTGCTAGAGATCGGACTAGCGGACCCTACGAGCAGTACTTC.

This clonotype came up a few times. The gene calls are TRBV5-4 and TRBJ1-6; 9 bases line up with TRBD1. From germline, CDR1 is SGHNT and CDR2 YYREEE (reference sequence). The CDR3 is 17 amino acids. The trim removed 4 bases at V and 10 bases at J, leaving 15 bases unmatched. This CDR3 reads CASSPGQGGGGFSPLHF. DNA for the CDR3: TGTGCCAGCAGCCCGGGACAGGGAGGGGGTGGATTCTCACCCCTCCACTTT.

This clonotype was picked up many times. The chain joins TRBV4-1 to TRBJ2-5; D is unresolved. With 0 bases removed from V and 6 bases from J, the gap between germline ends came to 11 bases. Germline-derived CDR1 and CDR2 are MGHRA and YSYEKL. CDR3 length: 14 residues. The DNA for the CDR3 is TGCGCCAGCAGCCAAGAGAAAGGCTGGCAGACCCAGTACTTC. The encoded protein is CASSQEKGWQTQYF.

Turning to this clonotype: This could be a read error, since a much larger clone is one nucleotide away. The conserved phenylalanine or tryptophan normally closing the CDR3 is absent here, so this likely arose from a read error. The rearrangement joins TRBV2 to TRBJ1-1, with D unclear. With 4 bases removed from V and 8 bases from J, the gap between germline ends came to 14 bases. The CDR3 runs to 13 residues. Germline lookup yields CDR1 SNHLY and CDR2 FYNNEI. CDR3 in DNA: TGTGCCAGCAGTGTGTTTATAAGCCAGGAAGCTTTCCTT. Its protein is CASSVFISQEAFL.